This TCR beta chain comes out of a study of CD8 T cells in ankylosing spondylitis. Study results and limitations: The disease-linked clones had a CD8+ phenotype and low blood frequencies. Apparently characteristic of ankylosing spondylitis blood was a TCR beta motif (roughly eight highly homologous variants). There were earlier reports of some motif variants in reactive arthritis synovial fluid and blood.

TCRdb independently ran MiXCR on the 5' RACE reads; one entry per CDR3 protein. In the table there are approximately 150,000 distinct CDR3 sequences, roughly 44% of which are singletons. On this clonotype itself: Its antigen is unknown.

Looked up from germline, CDR1 is ENHRY and CDR2 is SYGVKD. V gave up 6 bases and J gave up 3 bases, with 17 bases separating them. The CDR3 totals 15 residues. Sequenced sample: synovial fluid, either unsorted or a sorted T cell fraction (not recorded which). This sequence joins TRBV10-3 and TRBJ1-2; a weak D match, TRBD1 (6 bases). The sequence derives from a male donor with ankylosing spondylitis. CDR3 protein: CAISGTPSHYYGYTF. The CDR3 region has the DNA TGTGCCATCAGCGGGACACCTTCACATTACTATGGCTACACCTTC.